These 18 T cell receptor beta chains were all obtained from the same sample, sequenced in a study of breast tumors, draining lymph nodes, adjacent tissues. MiXCR, applied by TCRdb to the multiplex PCR reads, yields one record per CDR3 protein. The table shows 25,000 or so distinct CDR3 sequences, with 68% occurring only once. The sample was tumor-adjacent breast tissue. The source is a female donor with breast cancer. Some clones in this sample may be carry-over from other donors' samples.

The count of this clonotype is one. J is TRBJ1-5 and V is TRBV7-6; 8 nucleotides agree with TRBD1. With V trimmed by 5 bases and J by 6 bases, 6 bases remained unmatched. CDR1 and CDR2 from the germline V gene are SGHVS and FNYEAQ. The CDR3 spans 14 residues. The DNA for the CDR3 is TGTGCCAGCAGCCCGACAGGGGCGGGTCAGCCCCAGCATTTT. It translates to CASSPTGAGQPQHF.

Turning to this clonotype: This may be a read error: a much more frequent sequence differs by one nucleotide. This chain connects TRBV10-3 to TRBJ2-5; D gene unclear. Looked up from germline, CDR1 is ENHRY and CDR2 is SYGVKD. The CDR3 consists of 13 residues. The CDR3 region is CAISESSQGTQYF. The CDR3 DNA reads as TGTGCCATCAGTGAGTCTAGCCAAGGGACCCAGTACTTC.

This clonotype was counted ten times or more. In nucleotides, the CDR3 is TGCAGTGCCCCGAGACCCGGCACAGATACGCAGTATTTT. As protein: CSAPRPGTDTQYF. The J gene is TRBJ2-3, the V gene TRBV20-1; D is undetermined. The CDR3 is 13 residues long. Looked up from germline, CDR1 is DFQATT and CDR2 is SNEGSKA (reference sequence). V shed 6 bases and J shed 1 base, with 11 bases lying between them.

The chain has TRBV7-9 and TRBJ2-5; 13 bases match TRBD2. Germline CDR1 is SEHNR and CDR2 is FQNEAQ (reference sequence). Unmatched junction bases numbered 5, after V lost 5 bases and J lost 2 bases. The length of the CDR3 is 16 residues. The CDR3 DNA follows: TGTGCCAGCAGCCCCCGACTAGCGGGAGGACAAGAGACCCAGTACTTC. Protein sequence: CASSPRLAGGQETQYF.

In its sample, this clonotype was seen many times. A much larger clone differs by one base, so this may be a read error. The V call is TRBV4-2, the J call TRBJ2-7; perhaps TRBD2 as D (6 bases). Germline V gene data show CDR1 as LGHNA and CDR2 as YNFKEQ. The CDR3 totals 15 residues. V dropped 0 bases and J dropped 7 bases, with 16 bases sitting between them. The chain's CDR3 is CASSQDSSATGEQYF. In nucleotides, the CDR3 is TGTGCCAGCAGCCAAGATTCTAGCGCGACGGGAGAGCAGTACTTC.

The CDR3 DNA reads as TGTGCCAGTAGTATCTTATCGGGACAAAATTCACCCCTCCACTTT. Protein sequence: CASSILSGQNSPLHF. The rearrangement uses TRBV19 and TRBJ1-6, with D possibly matching TRBD1 (6 bases). The CDR3 is 15 residues long. Trimming stripped 3 bases from V and 7 bases from J, with 13 bases between. Germline V CDR1 and CDR2: LNHDA, SQIVND (reference sequence). Supplemented by reference TRBV19 and TRBJ1-6, the full variable domain reads DGGITQSPKYLFRKEGQNVTLSCEQNLNHDAMYWYRQDPGQGLRLIYYSQIVNDFQKGDIAEGYSVSREKKESFPLTVTSAQKNPTAFYLCASSILSGQNSPLHFGNGTRLTVT.

This sequence joins TRBV29-1 and TRBJ2-7, with 7 bases identical to TRBD1. This CDR3 is 13 amino acids long. In germline, CDR1 is SQVTM, CDR2 ANQGSEA. V gave up 3 bases and J gave up 3 bases; unmatched junction bases: 5. The CDR3 DNA sequence: TGCAGCGTTGAGAAAGACAGGGACTACGAGCAGTACTTC. Its protein product is CSVEKDRDYEQYF.

Ten or more counts support this clonotype. This chain uses TRBV3-1 with TRBJ1-6; D unresolved. The V gene's germline CDR1 is LGHDT and CDR2 YNNKEL (reference sequence). The CDR3 extends over 14 amino acids. Trimming cost V 4 bases and J 5 bases, with 9 bases left between them. CDR3 residues: CASSPGVDNSPLHF. CDR3 DNA: TGTGCCAGCAGCCCCGGGGTGGATAATTCACCCCTCCACTTT.

This clonotype was detected only once. The chain has TRBV25-1 and TRBJ2-7, with D tentatively TRBD1 (5 bases). The ends were cut back, 4 bases at V and 5 bases at J, with 15 bases in the middle. The CDR3 is made up of 14 amino acids. Germline CDR1 MGHDK, CDR2 SYGVNS. CDR3 sequence reads: CASSASRVVDEQYF. The CDR3 DNA follows: TGTGCCAGCAGTGCCTCCAGGGTAGTAGACGAGCAGTACTTC.

This rearrangement joins TRBV5-5 to TRBJ2-1; 9 nucleotides align to TRBD1. Unmatched junction bases numbered 4, after V lost 3 bases and J lost 9 bases. The CDR3 length is 13 residues. CDR1 is SGHKS and CDR2 is YYEKEE in the germline V gene (reference sequence). For the CDR3, the DNA is TGTGCCAGCAGCTGGACAGGGGTTAGTGAGCAGTTCTTC. This translates into CASSWTGVSEQFF.

This chain uses TRBV20-1 with TRBJ2-3; a possible D gene is TRBD2 (6 bases). Trimming took off 1 base at V and 0 bases at J, with 14 bases between the two ends. Germline assignment: CDR1 DFQATT and CDR2 SNEGSKA (reference sequence). The CDR3 is made up of 16 amino acids. This CDR3 is CSARGVGGVSTDTQYF. CDR3 nucleotides: TGCAGTGCTAGAGGGGTCGGGGGAGTGAGCACAGATACGCAGTATTTT.

The chain has TRBV5-1 and TRBJ1-2; D uncertain. The CDR3 extends over 15 amino acids. Trimming took off 1 base at V and 2 bases at J, with 12 bases between the two ends. Per the germline V gene, CDR1 is SGHRS and CDR2 is YFSETQ. The CDR3 bases are TGCGCCAGCAGCTTGACAGTGCAGACAAACTATGGCTACACCTTC. Its protein product is CASSLTVQTNYGYTF.

This rearrangement joins TRBV27 to TRBJ1-2, with TRBD1 as a possible D gene (6 bases). The CDR3 runs 13 residues. Germline loops: CDR1 MNHEY, CDR2 SMNVEV (reference sequence). Trimming left V 6 bases short and J 8 bases short, with 16 bases between. As DNA, the CDR3 is TGTGCCAGCAGCTTCCGGGGCAGGGGCGGCTACACCTTC. Protein sequence: CASSFRGRGGYTF.

This clonotype has ten or more counts. The V gene is TRBV5-1, the J gene TRBJ2-3; TRBD1 might be the D (6 bases). Trimming removed 0 bases from V and 4 bases from J, with 12 bases in between. The CDR3 sequence is 15 residues long. Germline V gene lookup returns CDR1 SGHRS and CDR2 YFSETQ. CDR3 residues: CASSLVGRGPDTQYF. DNA for the CDR3: TGCGCCAGCAGCTTGGTGGGCAGGGGCCCAGATACGCAGTATTTT.

The V call is TRBV2, the J call TRBJ2-1, with TRBD2 matching 12 bases. Germline V gives CDR1 SNHLY, CDR2 FYNNEI. This CDR3 is 15 amino acids long. The V segment lost 7 bases and the J segment 1 base; nucleotides outside the gene matches: 2. The CDR3 spells CASNLAGGSYNEQFF. The CDR3 bases are TGTGCCAGCAACCTAGCGGGAGGGTCCTACAATGAGCAGTTCTTC.

This clonotype was counted ten times or more. This rearrangement joins TRBV19 to TRBJ2-3, with 10 positions matching TRBD2. The CDR3 is made up of 14 amino acids. V was pared by 5 bases and J by 6 bases, with 5 bases of the junction left unmatched. Germline CDR1 reads LNHDA; CDR2 reads SQIVND (reference sequence). CDR3 nucleotide sequence: TGTGCCAGTAGTCCAGCGGGAGGGCGGGATACGCAGTATTTT. This encodes CASSPAGGRDTQYF.

This clonotype came up many times. The junction departs from germline at one end; a sequencing error may be responsible. The V gene is TRBV12-3 or TRBV12-4, the J gene TRBJ2-2, with D unresolved. The CDR3 extends over 13 amino acids. CDR3 residues: CASSPIDTAQLFF. CDR3 bases: TGTGCCAGCAGCCCTATAGACACCGCGCAGCTGTTCTTT.

The CDR3 reads CSAPQRGGRWYGYTF. The CDR3 nucleotides are TGCAGTGCTCCCCAGCGGGGGGGGCGGTGGTATGGCTACACCTTC. The chain is built from TRBV20-1 and TRBJ1-2; weak D call: TRBD1 (6 bases). This CDR3 comprises 15 residues. CDR1 and CDR2 (germline): DFQATT, SNEGSKA (reference sequence). V was trimmed by 5 bases and J by 5 bases, leaving 21 bases between them.